A single count supports the clone carrying this T cell receptor beta chain. TCR beta CDR3 sequences were amplified from RNA transcripts. First-round RT-PCR targeting the TCR CDR3 was performed with the HTBI primer set. TCRdb re-called the multiplex PCR reads with MiXCR, one entry per CDR3 protein. This sample has over 45,000 distinct CDR3 sequences, with about 49% found just once. The data stem from a study of T cells in Graves' hyperthyroidism and ophthalmopathy. The receptor comes from a woman in her 30s with Graves' ophthalmopathy. Sequencing was carried out using blood.

The CDR3 sequence is CSVTGTGGYEKLFF. DNA of the CDR3: TGCAGTGTCACGGGAACAGGGGGCTATGAAAAACTGTTTTTT. The V gene is TRBV20-1, the J gene TRBJ1-4, with TRBD1 matching over 9 bases. The V gene's germline CDR1 is DFQATT and CDR2 SNEGSKA (reference sequence). The CDR3 has 14 amino acids. Losses at the gene ends were 7 bases for V and 6 bases for J; bases not matched to a gene: 9.